The entry that follows covers one T cell receptor (beta chain) sequence. The data are from a study of CD8 T cells in Susac syndrome. TEMRA cells were FACS-enriched, and CD8+ and CD4+ T cells were isolated negatively. It was with random hexamers that about 0.45 to 1 ug RNA was reverse transcribed. Using its own MiXCR run on the immunoSEQ multiplex PCR reads, TCRdb lists one record per CDR3 protein. The sample yields approximately 110,000 distinct CDR3 sequences, more than 85% seen once. Sample: CD8+ T cells from PBMCs. This TCR derives from a human donor with multiple sclerosis.

The CDR3 here is CASSANRDRSSGNTIYF. The CDR3 bases are TGTGCCAGCAGCGCGAACAGGGACCGAAGCTCTGGAAACACCATATATTTT. The chain joins TRBV9 to TRBJ1-3, with D tentatively TRBD1 (6 bases). There are 17 residues in the CDR3. Germline V lookup: CDR1 SGDLS, CDR2 YYNGEE. The germline V and J ends were trimmed by 3 bases and 0 bases, with 16 bases remaining between them.